Shown below are 17 T cell receptor beta chains from a single sample sequenced in a study of OX40 agonist ivuxolimab in advanced cancers. TCRdb's copy holds only in-frame clones and misses some; the assay was immunoSEQ multiplex PCR. The table records under 55,000 clones, 65% to 90% of them present only once. Specimen: CD4+ or CD8+ T cells sorted from blood, collected in a trial of the OX40 agonist ivuxolimab. Receptors originate from an adult with an advanced solid tumor such as melanoma, head and neck, liver or kidney cancer.

The V call is TRBV19, the J call TRBJ2-5; D may be TRBD1 (5 bases). CDR1 is LNHDA, CDR2 SQIVND, per germline (reference sequence). The CDR3 covers 14 residues. V was trimmed by 6 bases and J by 1 base, leaving 12 bases between them. The CDR3 loop reads CASSPLGAQETQYF. The DNA of the CDR3 is TGTGCCAGTAGCCCCTTAGGGGCCCAAGAGACCCAGTACTTC.

Written as DNA, the CDR3 is TGTGCCAGCAGTGAAGGTCGGGCCAACGTCCTGACTTTC. It yields the protein CASSEGRANVLTF. The genes are TRBV6-1 and TRBJ2-6; no firm D call. V was clipped by 1 base and J by 5 bases, with 3 bases between them. The germline gives CDR1 MNHNS, CDR2 SASEGT. CDR3 length: 13 amino acids.

V is TRBV11-3 and J is TRBJ1-5; D may be TRBD1 (5 bases). The CDR3 is 15 residues long. Looked up from germline, CDR1 is SGHNT and CDR2 is YENEEA. V lost 2 bases and J 5 bases, leaving 13 bases between the germline ends. The CDR3 loop is CASSLSPREHQPQHF. CDR3 sequence (DNA): TGTGCCAGCAGCTTATCCCCCAGGGAGCATCAGCCCCAGCATTTT.

This chain connects TRBV6-4 to TRBJ2-3; a weak D match, TRBD1 (5 bases). Trimming pared 3 bases from V and 5 bases from J, leaving 9 bases between. This CDR3 has 13 residues. Germline lookup yields CDR1 MRHNA and CDR2 SNTAGT. CDR3 sequence: CASSELRGDTQYF. CDR3 bases: TGTGCCAGCAGTGAATTAAGGGGAGATACGCAGTATTTT.

This chain links TRBV11-3 with TRBJ2-7; D remains ambiguous. Trimming left V 0 bases short and J 6 bases short, with 9 bases between. The germline V gene has CDR1 SGHNT and CDR2 YENEEA. The CDR3 covers 13 residues. In DNA, the CDR3 is TGTGCCAGCAGCTTAGATTTAGAGTCCGAGCAGTACTTC. It translates to CASSLDLESEQYF.

CDR3 bases: TGCGCCAGCAGCTTGGCCGGCGGATCTCCAGAAAAACTGTTTTTT. This translates into CASSLAGGSPEKLFF. The chain uses TRBV5-1 and TRBJ1-4; no clear D. Trimming cost V 0 bases and J 8 bases, with 14 bases left between them. Germline values: CDR1 SGHRS, CDR2 YFSETQ. There are 15 residues in the CDR3.

This sequence joins TRBV19 and TRBJ2-2; possible D gene TRBD1, 6 bases. The CDR3 runs 16 residues. The V and J ends lost 7 bases and 2 bases respectively, with 17 bases between them. Germline lookup yields CDR1 LNHDA and CDR2 SQIVND (reference sequence). The CDR3 DNA reads TGTGCCAGTACCGATAAGGGACAATCTAACACCGGGGAGCTGTTTTTT. It encodes CASTDKGQSNTGELFF.

The chain employs TRBV6-5 and TRBJ2-5; D may correspond to TRBD1 or TRBD2 (5 bases each). The V end lost 6 bases, the J end lost 1 base, and 15 bases lay between the germline ends. Germline CDR1 reads MNHEY; CDR2 reads SVGAGI. This CDR3 spans 15 amino acids. In DNA, the CDR3 is TGTGCCAGCAGCCCTGGGACCATAGTCCAAGAGACCCAGTACTTC. Amino acid sequence: CASSPGTIVQETQYF.

This clone was counted only a few times. This CDR3 is CASSLRSRNHYTDTQYF. The CDR3 DNA is TGTGCCAGCAGCTTGCGGTCACGAAATCATTACACAGATACGCAGTATTTT. The rearrangement joins TRBV5-8 to TRBJ2-3; D not resolved. Trimming stripped 1 base from V and 2 bases from J, with 17 bases between. The germline V gene has CDR1 SGHTS and CDR2 YDEGEE. The CDR3 runs 17 residues.

J is TRBJ2-1 and V is TRBV7-9; 10 bases align to TRBD2. The CDR3 totals 14 residues. Trimming took 4 bases from V and 9 from J; bases not matched to a gene: 6. CDR1 is SEHNR and CDR2 is FQNEAQ in the germline V gene (reference sequence). In DNA, the CDR3 is TGTGCCAGCAGCTCCCAGCGGGAGGGTAGTGAGCAGTTCTTC. Its protein product is CASSSQREGSEQFF.

This chain uses TRBV9 with TRBJ1-5; D not resolved. The CDR3 consists of 15 residues. The germline gives CDR1 SGDLS, CDR2 YYNGEE. Trimming took off 0 bases at V and 3 bases at J, with 10 bases between the two ends. CDR3 DNA: TGTGCCAGCAGCGTAGACGGCAGCTACAATCAGCCCCAGCATTTT. Translation: CASSVDGSYNQPQHF. Drawing the rest from reference TRBV9 and TRBJ1-5, the complete variable domain is DSGVTQTPKHLITATGQRVTLRCSPRSGDLSVYWYQQSLDQGLQFLIQYYNGEERAKGNILERFSAQQFPDLHSELNLSSLELGDSALYFCASSVDGSYNQPQHFGDGTRLSIL.

This chain joins TRBV11-3 and TRBJ2-7; D perhaps matches TRBD1 (5 bases). V shed 5 bases and J shed 2 bases, with 10 bases lying between them. The germline CDR1 and CDR2 sequences are SGHNT and YENEEA. This CDR3 spans 13 amino acids. CDR3 sequence: CASSQTATYEQYF. The CDR3 bases are TGTGCCAGCAGCCAGACAGCCACCTACGAGCAGTACTTC. Looking up the rest from reference TRBV11-3 and TRBJ2-7 gives the full variable domain: EAGVVQSPRYKIIEKKQPVAFWCNPISGHNTLYWYLQNLGQGPELLIRYENEEAVDDSQLPKDRFSAERLKGVDSTLKIQPAELGDSAVYLCASSQTATYEQYFGPGTRLTVT.

The chain recombines TRBV28 with TRBJ1-4; tentative D call: TRBD1 (5 bases). The CDR3 spans 14 residues. V was pared by 6 bases and J by 5 bases, with 13 bases between. Looked up from germline, CDR1 is MDHEN and CDR2 is SYDVKM. CDR3 DNA sequence: TGTGCCAGCAGAAGGGATCCAGGGAATGAAAAACTGTTTTTT. Encoded protein: CASRRDPGNEKLFF.

V is TRBV11-2 and J is TRBJ2-7; no reliable D call. V was pared by 5 bases and J by 1 base, with 9 bases between. The CDR3 totals 13 residues. In germline, CDR1 is SGHAT, CDR2 FQNNGV. The CDR3 spells CASSRGKSYEQYF. The CDR3 nucleotides read TGTGCCAGCAGCCGTGGGAAATCCTACGAGCAGTACTTC. The entire variable domain, with the rest obtained from reference TRBV11-2 and TRBJ2-7, is as follows: EAGVAQSPRYKIIEKRQSVAFWCNPISGHATLYWYQQILGQGPKLLIQFQNNGVVDDSQLPKDRFSAERLKGVDSTLKIQPAKLEDSAVYLCASSRGKSYEQYFGPGTRLTVT.

This sequence joins TRBV7-2 and TRBJ1-6; no reliable D call. V was cut by 1 base and J by 14 bases, with 6 bases left in between. This CDR3 contains 11 residues. Germline V gene sequence: CDR1 SGHTA, CDR2 FQGNSA. As DNA, the CDR3 is TGTGCCAGCAGCTTAGAGGCTGCCCTCCACTTT. Protein: CASSLEAALHF.

V is TRBV7-6 and J is TRBJ1-3; D is unclear. The CDR3 spans 17 residues. V lost 1 base and J lost 1, with 14 bases in between. The germline V gene has CDR1 SGHVS and CDR2 FNYEAQ. The CDR3 DNA is TGTGCCAGCAGCTTAGGTGCAGGACTCTCGTCTGGAAACACCATATATTTT. Protein sequence: CASSLGAGLSSGNTIYF. The whole variable domain, remainder taken from reference TRBV7-6 and TRBJ1-3, is GAGVSQSPRYKVTKRGQDVALRCDPISGHVSLYWYRQALGQGPEFLTYFNYEAQQDKSGLPNDRFSAERPEGSISTLTIQRTEQRDSAMYRCASSLGAGLSSGNTIYFGEGSWLTVV.

This clone has a handful of counts. The J gene is TRBJ2-1, the V gene TRBV7-2, with D possibly matching TRBD1 (6 bases). The germline gives CDR1 SGHTA, CDR2 FQGNSA. The CDR3 covers 18 residues. V was clipped by 5 bases and J by 0 bases, with 20 bases between them. CDR3 loop: CASSKLATGLLSYNEQFF. The DNA for the CDR3 is TGTGCCAGCAGCAAATTGGCGACAGGCCTACTCTCCTACAATGAGCAGTTCTTC.